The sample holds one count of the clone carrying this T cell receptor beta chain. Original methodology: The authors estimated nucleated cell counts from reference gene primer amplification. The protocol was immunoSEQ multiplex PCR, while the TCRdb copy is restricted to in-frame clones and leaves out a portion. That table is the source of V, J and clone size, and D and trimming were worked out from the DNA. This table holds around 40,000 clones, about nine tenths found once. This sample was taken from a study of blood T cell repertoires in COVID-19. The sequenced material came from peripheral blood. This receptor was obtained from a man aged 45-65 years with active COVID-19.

The CDR3 DNA is TGTGCCAGCAGCATGTGGACAGAGCAGTACTTC. Translation: CASSMWTEQYF. This chain connects TRBV25-1 to TRBJ2-7; perhaps TRBD1 as D (5 bases). The germline V and J ends were trimmed by 6 bases and 7 bases, with 10 bases remaining between them. The CDR3 has 11 residues. Germline V gene sequence: CDR1 MGHDK, CDR2 SYGVNS.